One sample yielded the 24 T cell receptor beta chains listed below, sequenced in a study of beta chain features in type 1 diabetes (dated by TCRdb to 2017 to 2018). Library preparation employed the immunoSEQ multiplex PCR assay. All of the isolated RNA was reverse transcribed with the High Capacity cDNA Reverse Transcription Kit, so expressed TCRB transcripts were sequenced. TCRdb's version of the immuneACCESS table is confined to in-frame rearrangements and falls short of the full clone set. An unresolved V gene accounts for under half of the shortfall where checked; the remainder is of unknown origin. The sample table holds more than 300,000 clones, of which around 12% were seen once. The biggest ten clones account for approximately 0.015% of the sample. The sequenced sample was naive CD4+ T cells from blood. The cell subset or site label here, explained by the study, means: true naive CD4+ T cells. These receptors were obtained from a man between 18 and 35 years old in good health.

This chain uses TRBV2 with TRBJ2-7, with TRBD2 matching 8 bases. This CDR3 spans 13 amino acids. V lost 5 bases, J lost 3 bases, and 3 bases stayed unmatched. Per the germline V gene, CDR1 is SNHLY and CDR2 is FYNNEI. The CDR3 DNA follows: TGTGCCAGCAGTTCTGGGACTAGCTACGAGCAGTACTTC. Translation: CASSSGTSYEQYF.

The chain has TRBV5-1 and TRBJ2-1; D is possibly TRBD2 (5 bases). The CDR3 covers 14 residues. CDR1 is SGHRS and CDR2 is YFSETQ in the germline V gene. The V gene lost 4 bases and the J gene lost 8 bases, with 16 bases spanning the gap. The CDR3 DNA sequence: TGCGCCAGCAGCCTGGAGGTAGGGCGGGATGAGCAGTTCTTC. As protein: CASSLEVGRDEQFF.

The genes are TRBV7-2 and TRBJ2-3; possible D gene TRBD2, 6 bases. The ends were cut back, 1 base at V and 4 bases at J, with 12 bases in the middle. The germline gives CDR1 SGHTA, CDR2 FQGNSA. This CDR3 has 15 amino acids. CDR3 bases: TGTGCCAGCAGCTTAGTATCCGGGGGTCCAGATACGCAGTATTTT. This codes for CASSLVSGGPDTQYF.

The rearrangement links TRBV19 to TRBJ2-7; 10 positions agree with TRBD1. Germline CDR1 reads LNHDA; CDR2 reads SQIVND (reference sequence). The CDR3 runs 15 residues. V lost 5 bases, J lost 5 bases, and 9 bases stayed unmatched. The CDR3, as DNA: TGTGCCAGTAGTGGACGGGACAGGGGCTTGGACGAGCAGTACTTC. Protein product: CASSGRDRGLDEQYF.

The chain is built from TRBV9 and TRBJ2-5; 13 positions match TRBD2. V shed 0 bases, J shed 1 base, and the junction held 3 bases outside the gene matches. The germline V gene has CDR1 SGDLS and CDR2 YYNGEE. The CDR3 consists of 17 residues. The CDR3 protein is CASSVGLAGGIQETQYF. CDR3 coding DNA: TGTGCCAGCAGCGTAGGACTAGCGGGAGGTATCCAAGAGACCCAGTACTTC.

The chain combines TRBV6-5 with TRBJ2-1, with 8 bases matching TRBD1. The ends lost 4 bases at V and 12 bases at J; junction bases unmatched: 14. CDR3 length: 15 residues. Germline V lookup: CDR1 MNHEY, CDR2 SVGAGI. The CDR3 DNA reads TGTGCCAGCAGTTGGCAGGGACAGGAGGCCAAGGGGCAGTTCTTC. Its protein product is CASSWQGQEAKGQFF.

The J gene is TRBJ1-5, the V gene TRBV21-1. TRBV21-1 represents a pseudogene. The length of the CDR3 is 12 residues. Here the CDR3 reads CASSKASQPQHF. Here the CDR3 DNA reads TGTGCCAGCAGCAAAGCCTCTCAGCCCCAGCATTTT.

V is TRBV7-2 and J is TRBJ2-7; D not resolved. Trimming removed 4 bases from V and 3 bases from J, with 10 bases in between. Germline V gene lookup returns CDR1 SGHTA and CDR2 FQGNSA. This CDR3 spans 13 amino acids. Here the CDR3 reads CASSSPRVYEQYF. The CDR3 coding sequence is TGTGCCAGCAGCTCACCCCGGGTCTACGAGCAGTACTTC. Together with reference TRBV7-2 and TRBJ2-7, the CDR3 gives the full variable domain: GAGVSQSPSNKVTEKGKDVELRCDPISGHTALYWYRQSLGQGLEFLIYFQGNSAPDKSGLPSDRFSAERTGGSVSTLTIQRTQQEDSAVYLCASSSPRVYEQYFGPGTRLTVT.

This clone was seen a handful of times. The chain employs TRBV30 and TRBJ2-5, with TRBD2 matching over 12 bases. The germline gives CDR1 GTSNPN, CDR2 SVGIG (reference sequence). This CDR3 region has 15 residues. The J segment lost 4 bases and the V segment lost 3 bases, leaving 6 bases of the junction unmatched. CDR3 bases: TGTGCCTGGAGCGCAAAGGGACTAGCGGGAGAGACCCAGTACTTC. This gives the protein CAWSAKGLAGETQYF.

This clone was seen more than once but under ten times. The chain is built from TRBV10-3 and TRBJ2-7, with 10 bases matching TRBD1. Germline lookup yields CDR1 ENHRY and CDR2 SYGVKD. CDR3 length: 13 amino acids. V trimming: 6 bases; J trimming: 7 bases; junction bases outside the gene matches: 6. CDR3 amino acids: CAISRQGAREQYF. The DNA of the CDR3 is TGTGCCATCAGCCGACAGGGGGCAAGGGAGCAGTACTTC.

This sequence joins TRBV11-2 and TRBJ2-1; no clear D gene. Trimming pared 0 bases from V and 10 bases from J, leaving 10 bases between. This CDR3 has 13 amino acids. Germline loops: CDR1 SGHAT, CDR2 FQNNGV. The DNA for the CDR3 is TGTGCCAGCAGCTTAGATTCTGGCAGAGAGCAGTTCTTC. It codes for CASSLDSGREQFF. Full variable domain (outside the CDR3, taken from reference TRBV11-2 and TRBJ2-1): EAGVAQSPRYKIIEKRQSVAFWCNPISGHATLYWYQQILGQGPKLLIQFQNNGVVDDSQLPKDRFSAERLKGVDSTLKIQPAKLEDSAVYLCASSLDSGREQFFGPGTRLTVL.

This clone has a handful of counts. This chain uses TRBV7-3 with TRBJ2-1; the match to TRBD2 covers 11 bases. Germline V CDR1 and CDR2: SGHTA, FQGTGA. The CDR3 has 13 residues. The V and J ends lost 6 bases and 9 bases, in that order; junction bases with no gene match: 4. Here the CDR3 reads CASSELAGVEQFF. Written as DNA, the CDR3 is TGTGCCAGCAGTGAACTAGCGGGAGTTGAGCAGTTCTTC.

J is TRBJ2-7 and V is TRBV7-9; the D gene is possibly TRBD1 (6 bases). V was pared by 1 base and J by 4 bases, with 14 bases between. This CDR3 spans 15 amino acids. Germline assignment: CDR1 SEHNR and CDR2 FQNEAQ (reference sequence). The CDR3 sequence is CASSLGQVSPYEQYF. The CDR3 DNA follows: TGTGCCAGCAGCTTAGGACAGGTTTCCCCTTACGAGCAGTACTTC.

This clone was counted a few times. The chain couples TRBV6-5 to TRBJ2-7; D is uncertain. The CDR3 covers 13 residues. Germline CDR1 and CDR2: MNHEY and SVGAGI. The V and J ends lost 5 bases and 2 bases respectively, with 10 bases between them. The CDR3 is CASSLYRTYEQYF. The CDR3 DNA reads TGTGCCAGCAGTCTTTACAGAACCTACGAGCAGTACTTC.

This clone turned up a few times. The gene calls are TRBV4-3 and TRBJ1-5, with D perhaps matching TRBD1 (5 bases). The CDR3 spans 13 residues. V lost 1 base and J 5 bases, leaving 6 bases between the germline ends. In germline, CDR1 is LGHNA, CDR2 YSLEER. CDR3 DNA sequence: TGCGCCAGCAGCCAAGGCAGGGATCAGCCCCAGCATTTT. As protein: CASSQGRDQPQHF.

Only a few counts were recorded for this clone. The gene calls are TRBV6-6 and TRBJ2-6; D call uncertain. This CDR3 spans 16 amino acids. V was trimmed by 2 bases and J by 4 bases, leaving 12 bases between them. Germline assignment: CDR1 MNHNY and CDR2 SVGAGI (reference sequence). DNA for the CDR3: TGTGCCAGCAGTTACGCAGGCCCGTCGGGGGCCAACGTCCTGACTTTC. Translation gives CASSYAGPSGANVLTF.

V gene TRBV2 combines with J gene TRBJ1-2; D is unresolved. Germline V gene lookup returns CDR1 SNHLY and CDR2 FYNNEI. V lost 6 bases to trimming and J lost 2 bases, with 19 bases between them. The CDR3 sequence is 16 residues long. CDR3 residues: CASSETGEQRNYGYTF. For the CDR3, the DNA is TGTGCCAGCAGCGAAACCGGGGAACAGAGAAACTATGGCTACACCTTC. The whole variable domain, filled in from reference TRBV2 and TRBJ1-2, reads EPEVTQTPSHQVTQMGQEVILRCVPISNHLYFYWYRQILGQKVEFLVSFYNNEISEKSEIFDDQFSVERPDGSNFTLKIRSTKLEDSAMYFCASSETGEQRNYGYTFGSGTRLTVV.

V gene TRBV6-5 combines with J gene TRBJ2-7, with unresolved D. V was pared by 3 bases and J by 4 bases, with 13 bases between. This CDR3 region has 14 residues. CDR1 is MNHEY and CDR2 is SVGAGI in the germline V gene. The CDR3 DNA is TGTGCCAGCAGTTATCTACCGCGGATTTACGAGCAGTACTTC. Its translation: CASSYLPRIYEQYF.

The chain links TRBV18 to TRBJ1-2; D is ambiguous. Germline V gene data show CDR1 as KGHSH and CDR2 as LQKENI. V lost 4 bases, J lost 5 bases, and 17 bases lay in between. This CDR3 is 15 amino acids long. In DNA, the CDR3 is TGTGCCAGCTCACGAACTTATGAACGAACTTATGGCTACACCTTC. Its protein is CASSRTYERTYGYTF.

This clone was seen a few times. The rearrangement links TRBV11-2 to TRBJ2-7, with D perhaps TRBD1 (6 bases). There are 16 residues in the CDR3. V lost 5 bases and J 2 bases, leaving 19 bases between the germline ends. Per germline, CDR1 SGHAT and CDR2 FQNNGV. CDR3 DNA sequence: TGTGCCAGCAGCCCGATCCCGGGACAATCGGCCTACGAGCAGTACTTC. Translated: CASSPIPGQSAYEQYF.

This clone was counted between two and nine times. The V gene is TRBV7-3, the J gene TRBJ2-3, with TRBD2 as a possible D gene (6 bases). CDR1 is SGHTA, CDR2 FQGTGA, per germline. Between the trimmed V and J ends, which lost 5 bases and 9 bases, there was a span of 18 bases. CDR3 length: 14 amino acids. The CDR3 coding sequence is TGTGCCAGCAGCCCCAATATGGTTGGGGGGACGCAGTATTTT. Its protein product is CASSPNMVGGTQYF.

This clone was counted a few times. V is TRBV27 and J is TRBJ2-1, with a possible D match to TRBD1 (6 bases). The CDR3 covers 16 residues. The ends were cut back, 8 bases at V and 2 bases at J, with 19 bases in the middle. Germline values: CDR1 MNHEY, CDR2 SMNVEV (reference sequence). This CDR3 is CASQTGLDSPYNEQFF. In nucleotides, the CDR3 is TGTGCCAGCCAAACCGGTCTGGACAGTCCCTACAATGAGCAGTTCTTC.

Turning to this clone: The sample contains more than one DNA sequence encoding this CDR3. The chain couples TRBV6-5 to TRBJ2-7; TRBD1 matches 8 bases. Germline CDR1 and CDR2: MNHEY and SVGAGI. Trimming took 0 bases from V and 1 from J; bases not matched to a gene: 2. CDR3 length: 15 amino acids. The CDR3: CASSYSWTGSYEQYF. CDR3 nucleotide sequence: TGTGCCAGCAGTTACTCGTGGACAGGGTCCTACGAGCAGTACTTC.

V is TRBV7-2 and J is TRBJ2-3; TRBD2 matches 7 bases. Germline CDR1 reads SGHTA; CDR2 reads FQGNSA. The CDR3 extends over 17 amino acids. Trimming cost V 4 bases and J 2 bases; bases outside gene matches: 12. The DNA for the CDR3 is TGTGCCAGCAGCTCCCGGACTAGTTCAGGACCCACAGATACGCAGTATTTT. Translating gives CASSSRTSSGPTDTQYF.